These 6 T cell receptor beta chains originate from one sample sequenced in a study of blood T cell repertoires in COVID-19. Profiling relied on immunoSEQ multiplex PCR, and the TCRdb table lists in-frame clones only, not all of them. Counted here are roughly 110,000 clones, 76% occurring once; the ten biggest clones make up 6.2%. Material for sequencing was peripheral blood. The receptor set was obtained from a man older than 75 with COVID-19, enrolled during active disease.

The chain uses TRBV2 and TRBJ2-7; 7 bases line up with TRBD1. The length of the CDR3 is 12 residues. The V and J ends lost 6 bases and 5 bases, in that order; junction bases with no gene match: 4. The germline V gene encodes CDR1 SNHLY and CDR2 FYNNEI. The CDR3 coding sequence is TGTGCCAGCAGATCAACAGGGGACGAGCAGTACTTC. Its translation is CASRSTGDEQYF.

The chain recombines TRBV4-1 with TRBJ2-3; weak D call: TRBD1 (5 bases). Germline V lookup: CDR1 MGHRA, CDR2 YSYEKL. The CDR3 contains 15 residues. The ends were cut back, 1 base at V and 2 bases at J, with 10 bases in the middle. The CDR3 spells CASSQGGGHTDTQYF. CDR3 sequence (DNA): TGCGCCAGCAGCCAAGGGGGCGGACACACAGATACGCAGTATTTT.

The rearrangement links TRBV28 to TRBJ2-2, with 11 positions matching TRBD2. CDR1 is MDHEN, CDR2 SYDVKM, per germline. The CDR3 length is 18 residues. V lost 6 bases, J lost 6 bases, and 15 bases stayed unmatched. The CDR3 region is CASRRGQLLAGVPGELFF. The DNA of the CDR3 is TGTGCCAGCAGACGTGGACAGCTACTAGCGGGAGTCCCCGGGGAGCTGTTTTTT.

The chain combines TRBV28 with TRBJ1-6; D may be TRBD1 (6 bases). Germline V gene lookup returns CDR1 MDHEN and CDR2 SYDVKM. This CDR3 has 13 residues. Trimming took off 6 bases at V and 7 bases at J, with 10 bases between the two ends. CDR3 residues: CASSLTGNSPLHF. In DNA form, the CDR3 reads TGTGCCAGCAGCCTGACAGGCAATTCACCCCTCCACTTT.

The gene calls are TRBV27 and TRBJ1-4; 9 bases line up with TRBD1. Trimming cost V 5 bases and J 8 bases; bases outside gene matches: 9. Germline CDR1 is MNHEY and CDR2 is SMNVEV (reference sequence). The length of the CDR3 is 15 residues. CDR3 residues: CASSPTGTGREKLFF. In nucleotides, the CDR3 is TGTGCCAGCAGTCCCACCGGGACAGGGCGGGAAAAACTGTTTTTT.

The chain's CDR3 is CSVEGGTGYYYEQYF. CDR3 nucleotides: TGCAGCGTTGAAGGGGGGACAGGGTACTACTACGAGCAGTACTTC. The V call is TRBV29-1, the J call TRBJ2-7; 9 positions agree with TRBD1. The CDR3 loop spans 15 amino acids. Germline-derived CDR1 and CDR2 are SQVTM and ANQGSEA. V gave up 1 base and J gave up 3 bases; unmatched junction bases: 7.